This T cell receptor beta chain was recorded in a study of T cell responses to AZD1222 COVID-19 vaccine. Broader study findings: The study identified only six AZD1222 recipients as seropositive at baseline.

Libraries were prepared by immunoSEQ multiplex PCR; TCRdb keeps only in-frame clonotypes and omits some of them. The data contain 130,000 to 150,000 clones, around nine tenths of them singletons. About this clone: Its cognate antigen is unknown.

This CDR3 has 16 amino acids. Germline CDR1 MNHEY, CDR2 SVGEGT. The V gene lost 5 bases and the J gene lost 9 bases, with 23 bases spanning the gap. The TCR comes from an adult in good health. The chain recombines TRBV6-2 or TRBV6-3 with TRBJ2-1; D possibly corresponds to TRBD2 (6 bases). The starting material was peripheral blood, obtained on day 0 of AZD1222 vaccination. CDR3 residues: CASSDLREDKLGEQFF. The CDR3 region has the DNA TGTGCCAGCAGTGATCTGAGGGAGGATAAACTCGGTGAGCAGTTCTTC.